This is a list of T cell receptor beta chains from one sample in a study of blood T cell repertoires in COVID-19. Using immunoSEQ multiplex PCR, the repertoire was profiled, and TCRdb retains in-frame clones only, with some absent. In the table there are over 55,000 clones, about 80% of which are singletons. Source material: peripheral blood. The receptors were gathered from a woman aged 70-85 years with acute or convalescent COVID-19. Both conserved end residues are part of each CDR3. A D gene is named only where the DNA matches it firmly. Size values are once, few and many counts, or a class for expanded clones, and some rows have none.

CDR3 DNA: TGTGCCAGCAGCTTGAGGACTAGCGGGATCGATGAGCAGTTCTTC
CDR3 protein: CASSLRTSGIDEQFF
J gene: TRBJ2-1
clone size: -
V gene: TRBV5-4
D gene: TRBD2

CDR3 DNA: TGCGCCAGCAGCCCGGGATTTACTTACTACGAGCAGTACTTC
CDR3 protein: CASSPGFTYYEQYF
J gene: TRBJ2-7
clone size: few
V gene: TRBV5-1
D gene: -

CDR3 DNA: TGTGCCAGCAGCTTGGACGGCGGGGTTGTAGGCTACACCTTC
CDR3 protein: CASSLDGGVVGYTF
J gene: TRBJ1-2
clone size: once
V gene: TRBV5-6
D gene: -

CDR3 DNA: TGTGCCAGCAGCTTGGCGGTCACTAATGAAAAACTGTTTTTT
CDR3 protein: CASSLAVTNEKLFF
J gene: TRBJ1-4
clone size: -
V gene: TRBV5-5
D gene: -

CDR3 DNA: TGTGCCAGCAGCCCGCTAAGGAGGCGGGGAGGACCCACAGATACGCAGTATTTT
CDR3 protein: CASSPLRRRGGPTDTQYF
J gene: TRBJ2-3
clone size: -
V gene: TRBV4-2
D gene: -

CDR3 DNA: TGTGCCACCAGCAGAGATAGCAGACAGGGGCAAAAACTGTTTTTT
CDR3 protein: CATSRDSRQGQKLFF
J gene: TRBJ1-4
clone size: -
V gene: TRBV15
D gene: TRBD1

CDR3 DNA: TGCGCCAGCCGCACTCGCGAAGATTCACCCCTCCACTTT
CDR3 protein: CASRTREDSPLHF
J gene: TRBJ1-6
clone size: few
V gene: TRBV5-1
D gene: -

CDR3 DNA: TGTGCCAGCAGTGAAGCAAAGGCGGCTACAGGAGGCTACACCTTC
CDR3 protein: CASSEAKAATGGYTF
J gene: TRBJ1-2
clone size: once
V gene: TRBV6-1
D gene: -

CDR3 DNA: TGCGCCAGCAGTTCCGTGGGACTAGCGGGTACAGATACGCAGTATTTT
CDR3 protein: CASSSVGLAGTDTQYF
J gene: TRBJ2-3
clone size: once
V gene: TRBV5-1
D gene: TRBD2

CDR3 DNA: TGTGCCAGCAGCTTCGAACCCAGGGGGGCCGAGCAGTACTTC
CDR3 protein: CASSFEPRGAEQYF
J gene: TRBJ2-7
clone size: -
V gene: TRBV27
D gene: -

CDR3 DNA: TGCGCCAGCAGCTTGGCCCAGGGGAAGAGTGGAAACACCATATATTTT
CDR3 protein: CASSLAQGKSGNTIYF
J gene: TRBJ1-3
clone size: once
V gene: TRBV5-1
D gene: -

CDR3 DNA: TGTGCCAGCAGCCTATCCTCCAGGATCAGCTCCTACGAGCAGTACTTC
CDR3 protein: CASSLSSRISSYEQYF
J gene: TRBJ2-7
clone size: -
V gene: TRBV27
D gene: -

CDR3 DNA: TGTGCCTGGAGACGGGGGTACGACACTGAAGCTTTCTTT
CDR3 protein: CAWRRGYDTEAFF
J gene: TRBJ1-1
clone size: -
V gene: TRBV30
D gene: -

CDR3 DNA: TGTGCCAGTAGTCCTTACGGACAGTTCAACGTCCTGACTTTC
CDR3 protein: CASSPYGQFNVLTF
J gene: TRBJ2-6
clone size: once
V gene: TRBV19
D gene: -

CDR3 DNA: TGCGCCAGCAGCTTGGACGGTTCGGTCGAGACCCAGTACTTC
CDR3 protein: CASSLDGSVETQYF
J gene: TRBJ2-5
clone size: -
V gene: TRBV5-1
D gene: -

CDR3 DNA: TGTGCCAGCAGTGGGCAGGGGGACACTGAAGCTTTCTTT
CDR3 protein: CASSGQGDTEAFF
J gene: TRBJ1-1
clone size: few
V gene: TRBV2
D gene: TRBD1

CDR3 DNA: TGTGCCAGTAGTATCTCAACAGGGGGAAGCTCCTACGAGCAGTACTTC
CDR3 protein: CASSISTGGSSYEQYF
J gene: TRBJ2-7
clone size: few
V gene: TRBV19
D gene: TRBD1